The rows below give T cell receptor beta chains drawn from one sample of a study of blood T cell repertoires in COVID-19. Method: immunoSEQ multiplex PCR; TCRdb's copy keeps in-frame clones and lacks some. The table records about 270,000 clones, around nine tenths of them present only once. Sequencing used PBMCs or T cells enriched from blood (not recorded which). These receptors all come from a woman aged 60-70 years who had recovered from COVID-19. CDR3s include the opening cysteine and the closing phenylalanine or tryptophan. Fields, in order: V gene, J gene, clone size, D gene, CDR3 protein, CDR3 DNA. D genes are given only for firm matches. Some rows mark clone size as missing; the rest say once, few, many or name a class of expanded clone.

V gene: TRBV9; J gene: TRBJ2-3; clone size: -; D gene: -; CDR3 protein: CASSRSNLADTQYF; CDR3 DNA: TGTGCCAGCAGTCGGTCAAATCTCGCAGATACGCAGTATTTT
V gene: TRBV28; J gene: TRBJ1-2; clone size: once; D gene: -; CDR3 protein: CASSSLREVNNGYTF; CDR3 DNA: TGTGCCAGCAGCTCGCTCCGGGAGGTTAATAACGGCTACACCTTC
V gene: TRBV19; J gene: TRBJ2-2; clone size: -; D gene: TRBD1; CDR3 protein: CASKLRQGGYGELFF; CDR3 DNA: TGTGCCAGTAAGCTGAGACAGGGGGGTTACGGGGAGCTGTTTTTT
V gene: TRBV11-1; J gene: TRBJ2-3; clone size: -; D gene: -; CDR3 protein: CASSLDRRDTQYF; CDR3 DNA: TGTGCCAGCAGCTTAGACAGACGAGATACGCAGTATTTT
V gene: TRBV3-1/TRBV3-2; J gene: TRBJ2-2; clone size: -; D gene: TRBD2; CDR3 protein: CASSQQWAGGTGELFF; CDR3 DNA: TGTGCCAGCAGCCAGCAGTGGGCGGGGGGAACCGGGGAGCTGTTTTTT
V gene: TRBV5-1; J gene: TRBJ2-3; clone size: few; D gene: -; CDR3 protein: CASSAAGPTDTQYF; CDR3 DNA: TGCGCCAGCAGCGCCGCGGGCCCCACAGATACGCAGTATTTT
V gene: TRBV7-9; J gene: TRBJ1-4; clone size: once; D gene: -; CDR3 protein: CASSNGQSNEKLFF; CDR3 DNA: TGTGCCAGCAGTAACGGACAGTCTAATGAAAAACTGTTTTTT
V gene: TRBV5-1; J gene: TRBJ1-5; clone size: -; D gene: TRBD1; CDR3 protein: CASSLSPRGPGQPQHF; CDR3 DNA: TGCGCCAGCAGCTTGTCACCGAGGGGGCCAGGGCAGCCCCAGCATTTT
V gene: TRBV12-3/TRBV12-4; J gene: TRBJ2-1; clone size: -; D gene: TRBD2; CDR3 protein: CASSLGLAGGLF; CDR3 DNA: TGTGCCAGCAGTCTAGGACTAGCGGGAGGCCTCTTC
V gene: TRBV5-6; J gene: TRBJ2-7; clone size: few; D gene: TRBD1; CDR3 protein: CASSFGTEYEQYF; CDR3 DNA: TGTGCCAGCAGCTTCGGGACAGAGTACGAGCAGTACTTC
V gene: TRBV28; J gene: TRBJ2-7; clone size: once; D gene: -; CDR3 protein: CASSFRTRGNSEQYF; CDR3 DNA: TGTGCCAGCAGTTTTCGGACAAGAGGTAACTCCGAGCAGTACTTC
V gene: TRBV19; J gene: TRBJ1-1; clone size: -; D gene: -; CDR3 protein: CASSIDLGWGDTEAFF; CDR3 DNA: TGTGCCAGTAGTATAGATCTGGGGTGGGGGGACACTGAAGCTTTCTTT
V gene: TRBV2; J gene: TRBJ1-4; clone size: -; D gene: -; CDR3 protein: CASSNSAVSEKLFF; CDR3 DNA: TGTGCCAGCAGTAATAGTGCGGTTAGTGAAAAACTGTTTTTT
V gene: TRBV27; J gene: TRBJ1-2; clone size: -; D gene: TRBD1; CDR3 protein: CASSLQGAFDGYTF; CDR3 DNA: TGTGCCAGCAGTCTTCAGGGGGCTTTCGATGGCTACACCTTC
V gene: TRBV28; J gene: TRBJ1-2; clone size: -; D gene: -; CDR3 protein: CASSVQSNYGYTF; CDR3 DNA: TGTGCCAGCAGTGTGCAGTCTAACTATGGCTACACCTTC
V gene: TRBV14; J gene: TRBJ2-1; clone size: -; D gene: -; CDR3 protein: CASSQLAYNEQFF; CDR3 DNA: TGTGCCAGCAGCCAACTAGCGTACAATGAGCAGTTCTTC
V gene: TRBV15; J gene: TRBJ1-6; clone size: -; D gene: -; CDR3 protein: CATSPGHPNSPLHF; CDR3 DNA: TGTGCCACCAGCCCGGGACACCCTAATTCACCCCTCCACTTT
V gene: TRBV6-5; J gene: TRBJ2-1; clone size: -; D gene: TRBD2; CDR3 protein: CASSLMLAGGDEQFF; CDR3 DNA: TGTGCCAGCAGCCTAATGCTAGCGGGGGGAGATGAGCAGTTCTTC
V gene: TRBV19; J gene: TRBJ1-3; clone size: -; D gene: -; CDR3 protein: CASTRPGDSGNTIYF; CDR3 DNA: TGTGCCAGTACCCGACCCGGGGACTCTGGAAACACCATATATTTT
V gene: TRBV5-1; J gene: TRBJ1-6; clone size: -; D gene: -; CDR3 protein: CASSQGRDSPLHF; CDR3 DNA: TGCGCCAGCAGTCAGGGGAGGGACTCACCCCTCCACTTT
V gene: TRBV7-2; J gene: TRBJ2-1; clone size: -; D gene: TRBD2; CDR3 protein: CASSPFSGRAYNEQFF; CDR3 DNA: TGTGCCAGCAGCCCCTTCAGCGGGAGAGCCTACAATGAGCAGTTCTTC
V gene: TRBV4-1; J gene: TRBJ1-4; clone size: -; D gene: -; CDR3 protein: CASSQWAGTRNEKLFF; CDR3 DNA: TGCGCCAGCAGCCAATGGGCCGGGACAAGGAATGAAAAACTGTTTTTT
V gene: TRBV28; J gene: TRBJ2-5; clone size: once; D gene: -; CDR3 protein: CASSSPQEWETQYF; CDR3 DNA: TGTGCCAGCAGTTCCCCCCAAGAGTGGGAGACCCAGTACTTC
V gene: TRBV12-3/TRBV12-4; J gene: TRBJ1-6; clone size: -; D gene: TRBD1; CDR3 protein: CASSLDRITLHF; CDR3 DNA: TGTGCCAGCAGTCTGGACAGGATCACCCTCCACTTT
V gene: TRBV30; J gene: TRBJ2-6; clone size: -; D gene: TRBD1; CDR3 protein: CAWTSGTGYSGANVLTF; CDR3 DNA: TGTGCCTGGACCTCCGGGACAGGCTACTCTGGGGCCAACGTCCTGACTTTC
V gene: TRBV11-2; J gene: TRBJ2-5; clone size: -; D gene: -; CDR3 protein: CASSSLLNLETQYF; CDR3 DNA: TGTGCCAGCAGCTCCCTGTTAAATTTAGAGACCCAGTACTTC
V gene: TRBV7-8; J gene: TRBJ2-5; clone size: -; D gene: TRBD2; CDR3 protein: CASSVSGRGETQYF; CDR3 DNA: TGTGCCAGCAGCGTCAGCGGGAGAGGGGAGACCCAGTACTTC
V gene: TRBV28; J gene: TRBJ1-4; clone size: -; D gene: TRBD1; CDR3 protein: CASSPWTGSNEKLFF; CDR3 DNA: TGTGCCAGCAGTCCTTGGACAGGGTCTAATGAAAAACTGTTTTTT
V gene: TRBV24-1; J gene: TRBJ2-5; clone size: -; D gene: -; CDR3 protein: CATSDPREVPKETQYF; CDR3 DNA: TGTGCCACCAGTGACCCGCGGGAAGTACCAAAAGAGACCCAGTACTTC
V gene: TRBV7-8; J gene: TRBJ1-5; clone size: -; D gene: -; CDR3 protein: CASSLGGANQPQHF; CDR3 DNA: TGTGCCAGCAGCCTGGGGGGGGCCAATCAGCCCCAGCATTTT
V gene: TRBV24-1; J gene: TRBJ2-7; clone size: -; D gene: -; CDR3 protein: CATSDHRGAGVEQYF; CDR3 DNA: TGTGCCACCAGTGACCACCGCGGGGCTGGGGTCGAGCAGTACTTC
V gene: TRBV3-1/TRBV3-2; J gene: TRBJ1-3; clone size: -; D gene: -; CDR3 protein: CASSQWGGLGREGGNTIYF; CDR3 DNA: TGTGCCAGCAGCCAATGGGGAGGTTTAGGCAGGGAAGGTGGAAACACCATATATTTT
V gene: TRBV27; J gene: TRBJ1-4; clone size: -; D gene: TRBD1; CDR3 protein: CASSRTGFGEKLFF; CDR3 DNA: TGTGCCAGCAGCCGGACAGGGTTCGGTGAAAAACTGTTTTTT
V gene: TRBV5-4; J gene: TRBJ1-1; clone size: -; D gene: -; CDR3 protein: CASSPQGGTEAFF; CDR3 DNA: TGTGCCAGCAGCCCCCAGGGAGGGACTGAAGCTTTCTTT
V gene: TRBV2; J gene: TRBJ2-5; clone size: once; D gene: -; CDR3 protein: CASSDTFYQETQYF; CDR3 DNA: TGTGCCAGCAGTGATACATTCTACCAAGAGACCCAGTACTTC
V gene: TRBV5-5; J gene: TRBJ1-1; clone size: many; D gene: -; CDR3 protein: CASSFGNERGAFF; CDR3 DNA: TGTGCCAGCAGCTTCGGGAACGAACGGGGGGCTTTCTTT
V gene: TRBV7-9; J gene: TRBJ2-2; clone size: few; D gene: -; CDR3 protein: CASSLPAGGRELFF; CDR3 DNA: TGTGCCAGCAGCTTACCGGCAGGAGGGCGGGAGCTGTTTTTT
V gene: TRBV4-2; J gene: TRBJ2-7; clone size: -; D gene: -; CDR3 protein: CASSQDRATNYEQYF; CDR3 DNA: TGTGCCAGCAGCCAAGACAGGGCCACGAACTACGAGCAGTACTTC
V gene: TRBV2; J gene: TRBJ1-2; clone size: many; D gene: -; CDR3 protein: CASTLERGSTNYGYTF; CDR3 DNA: TGTGCCAGCACTTTAGAAAGGGGGTCGACTAACTATGGCTACACCTTC
V gene: TRBV30; J gene: TRBJ1-4; clone size: -; D gene: -; CDR3 protein: CAWGKTGTAANEKLFF; CDR3 DNA: TGTGCCTGGGGTAAAACAGGGACGGCGGCTAATGAAAAACTGTTTTTT
V gene: TRBV3-1/TRBV3-2; J gene: TRBJ2-7; clone size: -; D gene: -; CDR3 protein: CASSQVPNSYEQYF; CDR3 DNA: TGTGCCAGCAGCCAAGTTCCTAACTCCTACGAGCAGTACTTC